This TCR beta chain was identified during a study of response to subunit inactivated influenza vaccine. TCRdb reprocessed the RT-PCR reads via MiXCR and lists one record per CDR3 protein. The sample includes about 540,000 distinct CDR3 sequences, around a quarter of them seen just once. Germline V gives CDR1 MNHEY, CDR2 SVGAGI. Losses at the gene ends were 4 bases for V and 4 bases for J; bases not matched to a gene: 7. This CDR3 has 15 residues. This sample also belongs to another study, concerning T cells expressing NK-cell markers. Per that paper: UMI-tagged 5'RACE template switching yielded the TCR beta cDNA.

The sequence was collected from a man over 45 who received an inactivated influenza vaccine. J is TRBJ2-7 and V is TRBV6-5; 10 bases align to TRBD1. Sequencing used CD4+ T cells sorted from PBMCs, obtained 11 to 12 days after vaccination. CDR3 sequence (DNA): TGTGCCAGCAGTTTCACGACAGGGGGCTTGTACGAGCAGTACTTC. Its protein is CASSFTTGGLYEQYF.